This TCR beta chain was profiled in a study of blood T cell repertoires in COVID-19. Some clones are missing from TCRdb's copy, which holds only in-frame ones; the method was immunoSEQ multiplex PCR. The table has more than 110,000 clones, roughly 78% seen once. What was sequenced was PBMCs or T cells enriched from blood (not recorded which). This TCR was sampled from a woman aged 50 to 60 who had recovered from COVID-19.

Written as DNA, the CDR3 is TGTGCCTGGACCCTCCTTGAGAGACATCAAGAGACCCAGTACTTC. Protein product: CAWTLLERHQETQYF. The gene calls are TRBV30 and TRBJ2-5; D gene ambiguous. The CDR3 contains 15 residues. Germline values: CDR1 GTSNPN, CDR2 SVGIG (reference sequence). The V end was cut by 4 bases, the J end by 2 bases, with 17 bases between.